What follows describes a single T cell receptor beta chain. This clone's antigen is unknown. Within one base of it there is no much larger clone, and no base qualities were kept. Enrolling through a virtual design, the prospective study's participants ranged in age from roughly 18 to 89 years and lived across 24 United States geographic areas. To assign participants to cohorts, the prospective study relied on clinical history that participants themselves reported in a screening survey and a study questionnaire. Recovered participants in ImmuneRACE Cohort 3 were defined as having two consecutive negative NP/OP PCR tests, clearance from a healthcare professional, or resolution of symptoms. In the prospective study, mobile phlebotomists collected whole blood, serum and a nasopharyngeal or oropharyngeal swab from each participant. Participants in the prospective study had the option to provide additional blood draws and questionnaires over an approximately 2-month period. Prospective study blood samples were shipped either frozen or at room temperature before DNA extraction.

This record belongs to a study of blood T cell repertoires in COVID-19 (dated by TCRdb to between 2020 and 2021). Some background on the complete study: The collaborator samples originated in the United States, Italy and Spain and spanned the acute and convalescent phases of COVID-19. The material from the prospective study consisted of cDNA or gDNA derived from T cells, B-cell-depleted T cells, or PBMCs. Subjects who had been exposed to COVID-19, were actively infected with it, or had recovered from it provided the deeply sampled blood TCRbeta repertoires that made up the dataset. The repertoires were released in a freely available public database meant as a resource for research on the immune response to SARS-CoV-2. Samples were obtained from the ongoing ImmuneRACE study (first 160 participants) and from over 1,000 subjects provided by 6 global collaborators. The sample metadata nearly always contained a de-identified subject ID, COVID-19 status, age in years and sex. Where available, HLA class I and class II types were taken from metadata supplied by the sample provider and were not determined by assay-based typing.

For CDR1 and CDR2, the germline V gene lists MGHRA and YSYEKL. V sheds 4 bases and J sheds 2 bases, leaving 12 bases between their ends. The CDR3 measures 15 amino acids from cysteine to phenylalanine. Only the CDR3 portion is preserved as DNA: 45 bases, with reading frame beginning at the first base. TCRbeta CDR3 regions were amplified from genomic DNA using the immunoSEQ Assay, a bias-controlled multiplex PCR. The published analysis was carried out like this. Nucleated cell counts per sample were estimated from amplification of reference gene primers within the assay. To quantify the absolute abundance of each unique TCRbeta CDR3 rearrangement, sequence reads were collapsed and filtered. Productive Simpson clonality was computed per sample as the square root of Simpson's diversity index over productive rearrangements. In TCRdb, the immuneACCESS table is reduced to in-frame sequences with V and J assigned. These tables do not hold every clone; where another copy was compared, an unresolved V gene accounts for under half, and the others remain unexplained. Clonal size and the V and J genes are those of that table, whereas D and trimming came from the DNA. In this sample the table shows 170,000 or so clones, less than 90% of which occur a single time. Roughly 7% of the sample lies in the top ten.

Beyond this particular receptor, the publication reports: The amount of clinical and demographic metadata varied by source and participant and was provided uncurated.

The chain links TRBV4-1 with TRBJ2-4; the D segment could be TRBD1, given 5 matching bases. The sequence derives from a woman in her forties or fifties who had recovered from COVID-19. Source material: PBMCs or T cells enriched from blood (not recorded which). The CDR3 here reads CASSPGKLTKNIQYF. The sequence in DNA is TGCGCCAGCAGCCCAGGGAAGTTGACCAAAAACATTCAGTACTTC.